The 28 T cell receptor beta chains reported below all come from one sample, sequenced in a study of chemoradiotherapy in HPV16-positive cancers (dated by TCRdb to between 2022 and 2023). Receptors were amplified or captured by the immunoSEQ multiplex PCR assay. TCRdb limited this immuneACCESS table to in-frame rearrangements with V and J called. A share of clones is missing; checked studies link under half to unresolved V genes, and the rest is unexplained. Across this sample there are about 2,000 clones, with more than 75% seen only once. Approximately 9.6% of the sample is taken by the ten largest. The sample here was tumor tissue, taken from a patient who underwent chemoradiotherapy. Source of these receptors: a human donor with HPV-associated anogenital cancer.

This sequence joins TRBV13 and TRBJ1-3; D gene unclear. The CDR3 is made up of 15 amino acids. CDR1 PRHDT and CDR2 FYEKMQ come from the germline V gene (reference sequence). The germline V and J ends were trimmed by 0 bases and 0 bases, with 6 bases remaining between them. The CDR3 sequence is CASSLGDSSGNTIYF. CDR3 DNA sequence: TGTGCCAGCAGCTTAGGGGACTCCTCTGGAAACACCATATATTTT.

CDR3 nucleotides: TGTGCCAGCAGCAAAGCACGGGGATACACCATATATTTT. Its protein product is CASSKARGYTIYF. The chain combines TRBV21-1 with TRBJ1-3. TRBV21-1 is designated a pseudogene. The CDR3 length is 13 residues.

The chain couples TRBV6-6 to TRBJ2-5; D unclear. V lost 2 bases and J lost 1, with 8 bases in between. Looked up from germline, CDR1 is MNHNY and CDR2 is SVGAGI (reference sequence). This CDR3 is 14 amino acids long. The CDR3 sequence: CASSYGRSQETQYF. The CDR3 DNA sequence: TGTGCCAGCAGTTACGGTCGCAGCCAAGAGACCCAGTACTTC.

This chain connects TRBV2 to TRBJ2-3; 10 nucleotides match TRBD2. Germline V gene sequence: CDR1 SNHLY, CDR2 FYNNEI. This CDR3 has 16 amino acids. Germline trimming cut 8 bases from V and 3 bases from J; bases unmatched to any gene: 11. The CDR3 DNA reads as TGTGCCAGCGGCCAGCGGGGGGGAATGAGAACAGATACGCAGTATTTT. Amino acids: CASGQRGGMRTDTQYF.

The CDR3 DNA follows: TGTGCCAGCAGCCCGCGGGTTAGCTCCTACGAGCAGTACTTC. Residues: CASSPRVSSYEQYF. J is TRBJ2-7 and V is TRBV7-2, with TRBD2 as a possible D gene (5 bases). Per germline, CDR1 SGHTA and CDR2 FQGNSA. CDR3 size: 14 residues. V shed 5 bases and J shed 0 bases, with 11 bases lying between them.

The sample holds one count of this clone. The rearrangement joins TRBV29-1 to TRBJ1-1; D ambiguous. V lost 6 bases, J lost 4 bases, and 6 bases lay in between. The V gene's germline CDR1 is SQVTM and CDR2 ANQGSEA. The CDR3 runs to 10 residues. CDR3 sequence (DNA): TGCAGCGTCCCTGGCACTGAAGCTTTCTTT. It codes for CSVPGTEAFF.

This chain connects TRBV11-1 to TRBJ2-7; perhaps TRBD2 as D (6 bases). Germline V lookup: CDR1 SGHAT, CDR2 FQDESV (reference sequence). The CDR3 has 16 residues. The V end was cut by 5 bases, the J end by 7 bases, with 24 bases between. CDR3 residues: CASSPGDLRTREEQYF. CDR3 in DNA: TGTGCCAGCAGCCCCGGGGACTTACGGACTCGGGAGGAGCAGTACTTC.

V is TRBV7-2 and J is TRBJ2-7; 7 bases agree with TRBD1. Germline CDR1 SGHTA, CDR2 FQGNSA. V lost 5 bases and J lost 6; bases outside the gene matches: 4. The CDR3 has 12 amino acids. CDR3 bases: TGTGCCAGCAGCGTGTACAGGGGCGAGCAGTACTTC. This sequence encodes CASSVYRGEQYF.

This clone was seen only once. CDR3 in DNA: TGTGCCAGCAGTCCGGGAGACCTGTTTATGGGCTACACCTTC. Protein product: CASSPGDLFMGYTF. V is TRBV2 and J is TRBJ1-2; D is ambiguous. The CDR3 totals 14 residues. Germline CDR1 SNHLY, CDR2 FYNNEI. V lost 5 bases, J lost 8 bases, and 18 bases lay in between.

This clone was recorded only once. CDR3 coding DNA: TGCGCCAGCAGCTCCTTGGGGACAGGGGGGGAAAAACTGTTTTTT. Translating it yields CASSSLGTGGEKLFF. This chain links TRBV5-1 with TRBJ1-4; 11 bases are a match to TRBD1. With V trimmed by 3 bases and J by 8 bases, 6 bases remained unmatched. CDR1 and CDR2 (germline): SGHRS, YFSETQ. This CDR3 is built from 15 residues.

This CDR3 reads CASSLDQGPGNTIYF. CDR3 coding DNA: TGTGCCAGCAGCTTGGACCAGGGGCCAGGAAACACCATATATTTT. The chain has TRBV7-7 and TRBJ1-3, with a possible D match to TRBD1 (6 bases). Per the germline V gene, CDR1 is SSHAT and CDR2 is FNYEAQ (reference sequence). Deletions cut 3 bases from V and 4 bases from J, with 13 bases between. There are 15 residues in the CDR3.

This clone has more than one count but fewer than ten. The chain links TRBV12-5 to TRBJ2-2; D is perhaps TRBD1 (6 bases). The germline V gene has CDR1 LGHNT and CDR2 FRNRAP. The V end was cut by 0 bases, the J end by 2 bases, with 13 bases between. This CDR3 has 17 amino acids. The CDR3: CASGLVVGGHNTGELFF. The CDR3 DNA reads as TGTGCTAGTGGTTTGGTTGTTGGGGGCCATAACACCGGGGAGCTGTTTTTT.

The CDR3 DNA follows: TGTGCCAGCAGTGAGTCTGGGGAGAACACTGAAGCTTTCTTT. Translated, it gives CASSESGENTEAFF. The J gene is TRBJ1-1, the V gene TRBV6-4; no reliable D call. The germline V gene has CDR1 MRHNA and CDR2 SNTAGT. V lost 3 bases to trimming and J lost 1 base, with 9 bases between them. This CDR3 comprises 14 residues.

V gene TRBV4-1 combines with J gene TRBJ1-2; D possibly corresponds to TRBD1 (5 bases). CDR1 and CDR2 from the germline V gene are MGHRA and YSYEKL. V lost 1 base and J lost 2, with 5 bases in between. The CDR3 runs 13 residues. CDR3 residues: CASSQAGNYGYTF. As DNA, the CDR3 is TGCGCCAGCAGCCAAGCAGGGAACTATGGCTACACCTTC.

This rearrangement joins TRBV6-1 to TRBJ2-1; TRBD1 matches at 8 bases. Per germline, CDR1 MNHNS and CDR2 SASEGT. After removal of 2 bases from V and 7 bases from J, the junction contained 7 bases not matched to a gene. The CDR3 spans 15 residues. In DNA, the CDR3 is TGTGCCAGCAGTGAAATCCAGGGGGCAGGTAATGAGCAGTTCTTC. Its protein is CASSEIQGAGNEQFF.

CDR3 in amino acids: CASSLDLGGRTDTQYF. As DNA, the CDR3 is TGTGCCAGCAGCTTAGATTTAGGGGGCAGAACAGATACGCAGTATTTT. The rearrangement links TRBV7-9 to TRBJ2-3; 7 bases fit TRBD1. The CDR3 runs to 16 residues. V lost 1 base to trimming and J lost 3 bases; unmatched junction nucleotides: 7. Germline CDR1 and CDR2: SEHNR and FQNEAQ (reference sequence).

This clone has a single count. This rearrangement joins TRBV15 to TRBJ1-6, with D hard to call. The CDR3 spans 13 residues. The V gene lost 0 bases and the J gene lost 8 bases, with 5 bases spanning the gap. From germline, CDR1 is LNHNV and CDR2 YYDKDF (reference sequence). In nucleotides, the CDR3 is TGTGCCACCAGCAGAGATAGTGATTCACCCCTCCACTTT. Translated, it gives CATSRDSDSPLHF. The whole variable domain, remainder taken from reference TRBV15 and TRBJ1-6, is DAMVIQNPRYQVTQFGKPVTLSCSQTLNHNVMYWYQQKSSQAPKLLFHYYDKDFNNEADTPDNFQSRRPNTSFCFLDIRSPGLGDTAMYLCATSRDSDSPLHFGNGTRLTVT.

The chain employs TRBV6-1 and TRBJ2-2; 7 nucleotides align to TRBD1. Germline CDR1 MNHNS, CDR2 SASEGT. CDR3 length equals 15 residues. V dropped 2 bases and J dropped 6; count of bases not matched to a gene: 6. As DNA, the CDR3 is TGTGCCAGCAGTGAACAGGCAGGGGGACCCGGGGAGCTGTTTTTT. Translating it yields CASSEQAGGPGELFF.

The chain is built from TRBV7-9 and TRBJ2-1; TRBD2 matches 8 bases. Germline loops: CDR1 SEHNR, CDR2 FQNEAQ (reference sequence). The CDR3 is made up of 13 amino acids. J was trimmed by 7 bases and V by 6 bases; bases with no gene match: 5. The CDR3 coding sequence is TGTGCCAGCAGGAATAGCGGGACTAATGAGCAGTTCTTC. As protein: CASRNSGTNEQFF.

This chain links TRBV5-1 with TRBJ2-3; TRBD1 matches 9 bases. There are 17 residues in the CDR3. V shed 3 bases and J 0 bases; nucleotides not matched to a gene: 8. CDR1 is SGHRS, CDR2 YFSETQ, per germline. CDR3 region: CASSSGTGTPSTDTQYF. As DNA, the CDR3 is TGCGCCAGCAGCTCCGGGACAGGGACCCCTAGCACAGATACGCAGTATTTT.

This clone is a singleton in its sample. The genes are TRBV6-1 and TRBJ2-1; 13 positions agree with TRBD2. The CDR3 loop spans 15 amino acids. Trimming removed 7 bases from V and 6 bases from J; junction bases left unmatched: 6. Germline CDR1 reads MNHNS; CDR2 reads SASEGT. CDR3 loop: CASTLTSGGVNEQFF. As DNA, the CDR3 is TGTGCCAGCACTCTCACTAGCGGGGGGGTCAATGAGCAGTTCTTC.

The gene calls are TRBV5-1 and TRBJ1-1, with D maybe TRBD1 (5 bases). This CDR3 spans 15 amino acids. CDR1 is SGHRS, CDR2 YFSETQ, per germline. V dropped 5 bases and J dropped 0 bases, with 14 bases sitting between them. CDR3 loop: CASRGGGGMNTEAFF. Written as DNA, the CDR3 is TGCGCCAGCAGAGGTGGGGGTGGCATGAACACTGAAGCTTTCTTT.

This sequence joins TRBV7-2 and TRBJ2-7; 9 nucleotides align to TRBD2. V trimming: 3 bases; J trimming: 4 bases; junction bases outside the gene matches: 7. The CDR3 is made up of 15 amino acids. Looked up from germline, CDR1 is SGHTA and CDR2 is FQGNSA. The CDR3 loop is CASSFSGSRVYEQYF. The CDR3 region has the DNA TGTGCCAGCAGCTTTAGCGGGAGTAGGGTGTACGAGCAGTACTTC. The full variable domain, rest sourced from reference TRBV7-2 and TRBJ2-7, is GAGVSQSPSNKVTEKGKDVELRCDPISGHTALYWYRQSLGQGLEFLIYFQGNSAPDKSGLPSDRFSAERTGGSVSTLTIQRTQQEDSAVYLCASSFSGSRVYEQYFGPGTRLTVT.

This sequence joins TRBV18 and TRBJ2-7, with D tentatively TRBD1 (6 bases). V was trimmed by 2 bases and J by 0 bases, leaving 11 bases between them. Germline-derived CDR1 and CDR2 are KGHSH and LQKENI. The length of the CDR3 is 15 residues. The CDR3 DNA reads TGTGCCAGCTCACCAAACTCAGGGGTCTCCTACGAGCAGTACTTC. It specifies CASSPNSGVSYEQYF.

The chain links TRBV5-1 to TRBJ1-2; no firm D call. The length of the CDR3 is 13 residues. Per the germline V gene, CDR1 is SGHRS and CDR2 is YFSETQ. V was trimmed by 3 bases and J by 2 bases, leaving 8 bases between them. In nucleotides, the CDR3 is TGCGCCAGCAGCTCCGGACTAAACTATGGCTACACCTTC. It is translated as CASSSGLNYGYTF.

The chain links TRBV6-1 to TRBJ2-7, with 8 bases matching TRBD2. The CDR3 extends over 13 amino acids. The germline gives CDR1 MNHNS, CDR2 SASEGT. Trimming took 8 bases from V and 4 from J; bases not matched to a gene: 7. The CDR3 nucleotides read TGTGCCAGCGGGGGACTAGATGGTTACGAGCAGTACTTC. Encoded protein: CASGGLDGYEQYF.

This chain links TRBV11-2 with TRBJ1-1; D is unclear. The length of the CDR3 is 13 residues. V was trimmed by 6 bases and J by 7 bases, leaving 15 bases between them. Germline loops: CDR1 SGHAT, CDR2 FQNNGV. The CDR3 bases are TGTGCCAGCAGTTCCCTGCTGAGCAGTGAAGCTTTCTTT. Protein sequence: CASSSLLSSEAFF.

There are a few counts of this clone. The chain couples TRBV23-1 to TRBJ2-7; D call uncertain. TRBV23-1 is identified as an open reading frame with a role that is uncertain. CDR3 length: 11 residues. V was trimmed by 4 bases and J by 5 bases, leaving 6 bases between them. CDR3 region: CASSPTDEQYF. The CDR3 nucleotides are TGCGCCAGCAGTCCCACAGACGAGCAGTACTTC.